Listed here is a single TCR beta chain. What it binds is not known. The record originates from a study of Ad26.COV2.S vaccination and SARS-CoV-2 variants. Across the whole study: The authors gave Ad26.COV2.S intramuscularly, either once or twice 56 days apart. Findings and caveats of the study: Analyses of TCR breadth and depth may have underestimated total T cell responses. A substantial breadth of spike-specific CD8+ and CD4+ T cell responses after vaccination has been reported.

Treatment described: 15 to 20 received Ad26.COV2.S at low or high dose, single or two shots; 5 received placebo; per-sample allocation not given. Material that was analyzed had been drawn on day 63 after the first vaccine or placebo injection. Produced via immunoSEQ multiplex PCR; TCRdb's table is partial and in-frame only. This table has under 400,000 clones, about nine tenths appearing once. The TCR comes from a person between 18 and 65 years old who received the Ad26.COV2.S COVID-19 vaccine or a placebo. Sequencing used peripheral blood, obtained in a trial of Ad26.COV2.S vaccine versus placebo.

The chain's CDR3 is CAWERGDGNEQFF. The DNA of the CDR3 is TGTGCCTGGGAGCGGGGGGACGGCAATGAGCAGTTCTTC. This chain joins TRBV30 and TRBJ2-1, with 9 bases identical to TRBD2. The junction had 5 bases not matched to a gene; V was cut back by 5 bases and J by 6 bases. CDR1 is GTSNPN and CDR2 is SVGIG in the germline V gene (reference sequence). CDR3 size: 13 residues.